The 13 T cell receptor beta chains below were found in one sample sequenced in a study of blood T cell repertoires in COVID-19. Clones were sequenced by immunoSEQ multiplex PCR, and TCRdb holds only the in-frame ones, with some missing. The sample holds under 250,000 clones, 80% to 90% seen once. What was sequenced was peripheral blood. The receptors stem from a man aged 40-55 years with active or convalescent COVID-19.

CDR3 loop: CASRNHPRGMNTEAFF. CDR3 DNA sequence: TGCGCCAGCAGGAATCATCCCCGGGGTATGAACACTGAAGCTTTCTTT. V and J are TRBV23-1 and TRBJ1-1; no clear D gene. TRBV23-1 has ORF status, its function being uncertain. V shed 6 bases and J shed 0 bases, with 17 bases lying between them. CDR3 size: 16 residues.

The chain links TRBV7-9 to TRBJ2-5, with D uncertain. The germline V gene has CDR1 SEHNR and CDR2 FQNEAQ (reference sequence). This CDR3 is 14 amino acids long. Trimming shortened V by 1 base and J by 5 bases, and 11 bases separated the two germline ends. CDR3 bases: TGTGCCAGCAGCTTAGGTACTACTTCGGAGACCCAGTACTTC. Protein sequence: CASSLGTTSETQYF.

Only one count was recorded for this clone. This sequence joins TRBV5-6 and TRBJ1-1, with a possible D match to TRBD1 (6 bases). The CDR3 is 13 residues long. Germline V lookup: CDR1 SGHDT, CDR2 YYEEEE. Trimming removed 7 bases at V and 4 bases at J, with 14 bases between. The CDR3 bases are TGTGCCAGCCTCCCAGGGGTTGGCACTGAAGCTTTCTTT. Translating it yields CASLPGVGTEAFF.

This clone is a singleton in its sample. The V gene is TRBV19, the J gene TRBJ2-1; the D gene is possibly TRBD1 (5 bases). Trimming removed 3 bases from V and 6 bases from J, with 9 bases in between. Germline CDR1 is LNHDA and CDR2 is SQIVND (reference sequence). This CDR3 has 13 amino acids. The DNA for the CDR3 is TGTGCCAGTAGTATTCTGGACACCAATGAGCAGTTCTTC. This translates into CASSILDTNEQFF.

The table lists this clone with a count of one. The chain has TRBV14 and TRBJ2-5; D not resolved. The germline V gene encodes CDR1 SGHDN and CDR2 FVKESK. Trimming left V 4 bases short and J 0 bases short, with 12 bases between. The CDR3 runs to 15 residues. The CDR3 DNA is TGTGCCAGCAGCCGGTCCAGTGGGCACCAAGAGACCCAGTACTTC. Translated: CASSRSSGHQETQYF.

The rearrangement joins TRBV30 to TRBJ1-1; the D gene is possibly TRBD1 (5 bases). Germline values: CDR1 GTSNPN, CDR2 SVGIG (reference sequence). This CDR3 is built from 14 residues. Between the trimmed V and J ends, which lost 0 bases and 4 bases, there was a span of 12 bases. CDR3 in DNA: TGTGCCTGGAGTGTCCGGGGGATCGGCACTGAAGCTTTCTTT. This sequence encodes CAWSVRGIGTEAFF. The whole variable domain, filled in from reference TRBV30 and TRBJ1-1, reads SQTIHQWPATLVQPVGSPLSLECTVEGTSNPNLYWYRQAAGRGLQLLFYSVGIGQISSEVPQNLSASRPQDRQFILSSKKLLLSDSGFYLCAWSVRGIGTEAFFGQGTRLTVV.

This chain uses TRBV10-1 with TRBJ1-5; 9 nucleotides match TRBD1. The CDR3 length is 14 residues. CDR1 and CDR2 (germline): WNHNN, SYGVQD (reference sequence). Trimming took 6 bases from V and 7 from J; bases not matched to a gene: 7. This CDR3 is CASSPGQGRQPQHF. For the CDR3, the DNA is TGCGCCAGCAGCCCGGGACAGGGAAGACAGCCCCAGCATTTT.

CDR3 region: CASSAQTASYTF. CDR3 nucleotides: TGTGCCAGTAGTGCCCAGACTGCTAGCTACACCTTC. The chain combines TRBV19 with TRBJ1-2; D is ambiguous. Germline lookup yields CDR1 LNHDA and CDR2 SQIVND (reference sequence). The V end lost 5 bases, the J end lost 9 bases, and 13 bases lay between the germline ends. This CDR3 is built from 12 residues.

The V gene is TRBV10-3, the J gene TRBJ2-5; 11 bases match TRBD2. From germline, CDR1 is ENHRY and CDR2 SYGVKD. This CDR3 comprises 16 residues. The V segment lost 2 bases and the J segment 4 bases; nucleotides outside the gene matches: 6. The CDR3 loop is CAISEEVAGGRETQYF. In DNA, the CDR3 is TGTGCCATCAGTGAGGAAGTAGCGGGGGGGCGAGAGACCCAGTACTTC.

The chain has TRBV7-2 and TRBJ2-2, with a tentative D call TRBD2 (6 bases). Trimming removed 0 bases at V and 2 bases at J, with 10 bases between. Germline values: CDR1 SGHTA, CDR2 FQGNSA. This CDR3 spans 16 amino acids. This CDR3 is CASSLAGEVNTGELFF. CDR3 sequence (DNA): TGTGCCAGCAGCTTAGCAGGGGAGGTAAACACCGGGGAGCTGTTTTTT.

The gene calls are TRBV6-5 and TRBJ2-1; D might be TRBD1 (5 bases). CDR1 and CDR2 (germline): MNHEY, SVGAGI. The CDR3 has 15 amino acids. V was pared by 3 bases and J by 8 bases, with 17 bases between. CDR3 bases: TGTGCCAGCAGTTATAGGCAGGGTAGGATGGATGAGCAGTTCTTC. Its translation: CASSYRQGRMDEQFF.

This chain uses TRBV10-3 with TRBJ1-1; D is ambiguous. CDR1 ENHRY and CDR2 SYGVKD come from the germline V gene. Deletions cut 8 bases from V and 0 bases from J, with 10 bases between. The CDR3 sequence is 13 residues long. CDR3 DNA sequence: TGTGCCATCGGGCGCGGGATGAACACTGAAGCTTTCTTT. Residues: CAIGRGMNTEAFF.

The chain carries TRBV2 and TRBJ2-1; 10 bases fit TRBD2. This CDR3 comprises 16 residues. Trimming cost V 6 bases and J 6 bases; bases outside gene matches: 11. Germline V gene data show CDR1 as SNHLY and CDR2 as FYNNEI. The CDR3 spells CASRRGASGSFNEQFF. DNA for the CDR3: TGTGCCAGCAGGAGAGGGGCTAGCGGGAGTTTCAATGAGCAGTTCTTC.